This TCR beta chain appears in the sequencing data of a study of response to subunit inactivated influenza vaccine. Germline-derived CDR1 and CDR2 are MNHEY and SVGEGT. V trimming: 6 bases; J trimming: 4 bases; junction bases outside the gene matches: 12. The CDR3 is made up of 16 amino acids. TCRdb re-analysed the RT-PCR reads in MiXCR, keeping a single row per CDR3 protein. Of about 540,000 distinct CDR3 sequences listed, under 30% were seen once; the top ten hold 2.8%. This sample was also put to use in a study of T cells expressing NK-cell markers. That publication notes: UMIs accompanied the 5'RACE template switching by which TCR beta cDNA was made.

This TCR derives from a man between 45 and 60 years old who received an inactivated influenza vaccine. V usage is TRBV6-2 or TRBV6-3 and J usage is TRBJ2-5; TRBD2 matches at 9 bases. The sequenced sample was CD4+ T cells sorted from PBMCs, obtained less than 13 days after vaccination. The DNA of the CDR3 is TGTGCCAGCAGGGAAAAGACTAGCGGAATGGGAGAGACCCAGTACTTC. This translates into CASREKTSGMGETQYF.